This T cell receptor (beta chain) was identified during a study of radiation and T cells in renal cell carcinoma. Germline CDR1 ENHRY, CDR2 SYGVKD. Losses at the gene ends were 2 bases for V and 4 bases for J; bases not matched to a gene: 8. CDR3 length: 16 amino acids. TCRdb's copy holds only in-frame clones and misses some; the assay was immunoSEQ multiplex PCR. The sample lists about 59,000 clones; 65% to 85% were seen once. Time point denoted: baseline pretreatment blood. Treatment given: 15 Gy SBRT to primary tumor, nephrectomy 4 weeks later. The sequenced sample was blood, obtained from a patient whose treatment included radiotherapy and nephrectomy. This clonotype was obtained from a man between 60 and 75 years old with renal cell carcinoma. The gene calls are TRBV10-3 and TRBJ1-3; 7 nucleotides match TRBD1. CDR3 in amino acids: CAISEGAGTDGNTIYF. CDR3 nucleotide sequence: TGTGCCATCAGTGAGGGTGCTGGGACAGACGGAAACACCATATATTTT.